This T cell receptor (beta chain) derives from a study of blood T cell repertoires in COVID-19. The overall study: T cells, B-cell-depleted T cells, or PBMCs provided the cDNA or gDNA that served as material.

The method was immunoSEQ multiplex PCR; TCRdb's version includes in-frame clones alone and lacks a portion of them. The table has fewer than 400,000 clones, 90% seen once. Trimming at V came to 7 bases and at J to 2 bases, leaving 10 bases not matched to a gene. The CDR3 loop spans 16 amino acids. Germline V CDR1 and CDR2: SGHRS, YFSETQ. Sequenced sample: peripheral blood. This rearrangement joins TRBV5-1 to TRBJ1-2, with 11 nucleotides matching TRBD1. This receptor was taken from a woman in her thirties with COVID-19, enrolled during active disease. The CDR3 DNA sequence: TGCGCCAGCCGCGAAAGGACAGGGGGCGCAAACTATGGCTACACCTTC. Translating it yields CASRERTGGANYGYTF.